This T cell receptor beta chain was recovered during a study of blood T cell repertoires in COVID-19. Study at large: The United States, Italy and Spain were the sources of the acute and convalescent COVID-19 samples. Nucleic acid was either cDNA or gDNA, and it came from T cells, B-cell-depleted T cells, or PBMCs.

Each participant's cohort was designated according to participant-reported clinical history. This CDR3 is built from 15 residues. With V trimmed by 7 bases and J by 0 bases, 10 bases remained unmatched. The germline CDR1 and CDR2 sequences are SQVTM and ANQGSEA. Sequencing was performed with immunoSEQ multiplex PCR; in TCRdb, only in-frame clones are kept and a portion is missing. The table shows 350,000 to 550,000 clones, with roughly 85% occurring only once. What was sequenced was PBMCs or T cells enriched from blood (not recorded which). This sequence originates from a young woman with acute COVID-19. The chain couples TRBV29-1 to TRBJ2-3; 7 bases agree with TRBD1. CDR3 sequence (DNA): TGCAGCGGACGAACCGGGACAGCCAGCACAGATACGCAGTATTTT. It codes for CSGRTGTASTDTQYF.